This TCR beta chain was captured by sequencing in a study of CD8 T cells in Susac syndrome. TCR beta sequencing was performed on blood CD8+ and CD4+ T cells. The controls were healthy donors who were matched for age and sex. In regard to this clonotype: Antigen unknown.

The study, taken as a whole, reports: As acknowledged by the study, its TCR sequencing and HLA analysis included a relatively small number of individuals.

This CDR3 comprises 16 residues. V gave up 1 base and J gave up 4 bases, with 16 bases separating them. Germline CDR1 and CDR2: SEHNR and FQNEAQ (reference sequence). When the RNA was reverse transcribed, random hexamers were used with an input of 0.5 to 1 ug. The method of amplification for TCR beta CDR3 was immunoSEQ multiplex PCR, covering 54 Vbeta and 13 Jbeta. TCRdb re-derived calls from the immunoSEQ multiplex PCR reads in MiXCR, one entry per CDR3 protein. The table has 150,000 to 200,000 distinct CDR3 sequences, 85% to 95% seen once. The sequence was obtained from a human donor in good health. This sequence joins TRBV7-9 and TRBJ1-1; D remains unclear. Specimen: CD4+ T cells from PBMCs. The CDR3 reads CASSLGSVRLGTEAFF. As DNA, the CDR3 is TGTGCCAGCAGCTTAGGGAGTGTCCGGTTGGGCACTGAAGCTTTCTTT.